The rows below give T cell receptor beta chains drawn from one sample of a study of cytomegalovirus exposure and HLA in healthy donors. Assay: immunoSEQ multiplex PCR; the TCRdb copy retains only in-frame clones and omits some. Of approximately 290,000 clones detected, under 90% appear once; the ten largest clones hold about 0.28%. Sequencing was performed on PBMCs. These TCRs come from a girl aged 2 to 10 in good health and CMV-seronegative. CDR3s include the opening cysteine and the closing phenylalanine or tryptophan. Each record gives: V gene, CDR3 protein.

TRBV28,CASSLSGYEQYF
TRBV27,CASSLTYTGTDYGYTF
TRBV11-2,CASSELYGGEYNEQFF
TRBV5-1,CASSLVGLGEVWTDTQYF
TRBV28,CASSIVAGGRLF
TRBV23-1,CASSQCGYGYTF
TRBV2,CASSEQAGNTIYF
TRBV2,CASSVPGTAYEQYF
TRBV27,CASSLRASGSHEQYF
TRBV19,CASSIDPYQGNEQYF
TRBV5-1,CASSLGNRVSYEQYF
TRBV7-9,CASSPRPRTGAYEQYF
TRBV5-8,CASSLARGRSSDEQFF
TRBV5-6,CASSPTDSTSGNTIYF
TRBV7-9,CASSGQLNYGYTF
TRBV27,CASSPMGQVYEQYF
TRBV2,CASSDPRGVEYF
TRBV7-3,CASSPAGLAGELFF
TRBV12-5,CASGFSLTGLQYF
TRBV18,CASSRTGGGTIFTEAFF
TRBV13,CASSYTVETQYF
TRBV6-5,CASSKAQPGQPQHF
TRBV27,CASSFRMTGSSVNEQFF
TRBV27,CASCPGQAICGYTF
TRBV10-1,CASSDTSGGDEQFF
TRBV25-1,CASTPWEGANEKLFF
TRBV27,CASSTGTGTLRETQYF
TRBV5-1,CASSLDYTQETQYF
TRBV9,CASSPYDRHTEAFF
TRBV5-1,CASRQGFGSYEQYF
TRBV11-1,CASKPGVTQETQYF
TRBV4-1,CASSPSTGLAGAPVGEQYF
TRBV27,CASSPTGLGNIQYF